This T cell receptor (beta chain) was captured by sequencing in a study of STAT5B mutations in CD4+ large granular lymphocyte leukemia. This CDR3 comprises 12 residues. CDR1 is SGHRS and CDR2 is YFSETQ in the germline V gene. V was pared by 5 bases and J by 5 bases, with 11 bases between. Using immunoSEQ multiplex PCR, the repertoire was profiled, and TCRdb retains in-frame clones only, with some absent. The sample carries around 32,000 clones, about 78% recorded once. The sequencing input was CD4+ T cells from blood buffy coats. The chain has TRBV5-1 and TRBJ2-7; D uncertain. This TCR was recovered from a human donor in good health. In nucleotides, the CDR3 is TGCGCCAGCAGTTTTGGTCGCAACGAGCAGTACTTC. Translating it yields CASSFGRNEQYF.